These 15 T cell receptor beta chains were all obtained from the same sample, sequenced in a study of Tregs in tolerant kidney transplant recipients. Profiled with immunoSEQ multiplex PCR; TCRdb holds only in-frame clones, not every one. Of 15,000 to 20,000 clones in the sample, under 70% were seen once. Their specific antigens are unknown. Sequencing was carried out using Tregs from blood cultured with allogeneic cells. These receptors all stem from a human donor in good health.

V usage is TRBV5-1 and J usage is TRBJ2-3; 7 nucleotides agree with TRBD2. Germline V gene sequence: CDR1 SGHRS, CDR2 YFSETQ. The CDR3 covers 15 residues. The ends lost 2 bases at V and 4 bases at J; junction bases unmatched: 7. In DNA, the CDR3 is TGCGCCAGCAGCTTAGGCGGGAGAGGCGCAGATACGCAGTATTTT. Translated, it gives CASSLGGRGADTQYF. The full variable domain, in which reference TRBV5-1 and TRBJ2-3 provide the parts outside the CDR3, is KAGVTQTPRYLIKTRGQQVTLSCSPISGHRSVSWYQQTPGQGLQFLFEYFSETQRNKGNFPGRFSGRQFSNSRSEMNVSTLELGDSALYLCASSLGGRGADTQYFGPGTRLTVL.

This clone has more than one count but fewer than ten. This sequence joins TRBV18 and TRBJ1-4; D remains ambiguous. The germline gives CDR1 KGHSH, CDR2 LQKENI. Trimming took 6 bases from V and 7 from J, leaving 15 bases between them. There are 14 residues in the CDR3. The CDR3 spells CASSPGQFREKLFF. CDR3 DNA: TGTGCCAGCTCCCCCGGGCAGTTCCGTGAAAAACTGTTTTTT. The full variable domain, in which reference TRBV18 and TRBJ1-4 provide the parts outside the CDR3, is NAGVMQNPRHLVRRRGQEARLRCSPMKGHSHVYWYRQLPEEGLKFMVYLQKENIIDESGMPKERFSAEFPKEGPSILRIQQVVRGDSAAYFCASSPGQFREKLFFGSGTQLSVL.

This clone was seen only a few times. CDR3 sequence: CASSFWTSGRAGANVLTF. In DNA, the CDR3 is TGTGCCAGCAGCTTTTGGACTAGCGGGAGGGCTGGGGCCAACGTCCTGACTTTC. The gene calls are TRBV11-2 and TRBJ2-6, with TRBD2 identical over 15 bases. The CDR3 consists of 18 residues. J gave up 2 bases and V 3 bases, and 2 bases lay outside the gene matches. Germline CDR1 reads SGHAT; CDR2 reads FQNNGV.

This chain joins TRBV5-4 and TRBJ1-1, with D tentatively TRBD1 (6 bases). V was clipped by 0 bases and J by 2 bases, with 14 bases between them. Germline values: CDR1 SGHNT, CDR2 YYREEE (reference sequence). The CDR3 length is 16 residues. The CDR3 DNA is TGTGCCAGCAGCTTGGGTTCAAACAGGGCCAACACTGAAGCTTTCTTT. This encodes CASSLGSNRANTEAFF.

The chain combines TRBV18 with TRBJ2-5, with unresolved D. V was trimmed by 5 bases and J by 1 base, leaving 2 bases between them. This CDR3 contains 11 residues. Per germline, CDR1 KGHSH and CDR2 LQKENI. The CDR3, as DNA: TGTGCCAGCTCAAGCCAAGAGACCCAGTACTTC. Protein sequence: CASSSQETQYF.

Only a few counts were recorded for this clone. The DNA of the CDR3 is TGTGCCAGCAGCAAAGCTCAGGGGCTTATTCAGCCCCAGCATTTT. Its protein product is CASSKAQGLIQPQHF. The chain joins TRBV21-1 to TRBJ1-5; TRBD1, the table's D call, lacks a check against the DNA. TRBV21-1 is a pseudogene locus. CDR3 length: 15 amino acids.

This clone appeared a few times. The chain carries TRBV6-5 and TRBJ1-1; unclear D gene. Trimming removed 4 bases at V and 1 base at J, with 10 bases between. Germline CDR1 is MNHEY and CDR2 is SVGAGI. This CDR3 contains 14 residues. CDR3 sequence reads: CASSLLPGNTEAFF. DNA of the CDR3: TGTGCCAGCAGTTTATTGCCGGGGAACACTGAAGCTTTCTTT.

The rearrangement joins TRBV5-1 to TRBJ2-5, with D possibly being TRBD1 (5 bases). The CDR3 extends over 14 amino acids. CDR1 and CDR2 (germline): SGHRS, YFSETQ. Trimming left V 0 bases short and J 5 bases short, with 11 bases between. The CDR3 DNA sequence: TGCGCCAGCAGCTTGGAAAGGGGATCGGAGACCCAGTACTTC. This codes for CASSLERGSETQYF.

V and J are TRBV6-5 and TRBJ1-2; tentative D call: TRBD1 (5 bases). The CDR3 runs to 14 residues. Germline lookup yields CDR1 MNHEY and CDR2 SVGAGI. V lost 4 bases and J 4 bases, leaving 13 bases between the germline ends. This chain's CDR3 is CASSSRPGLYGYTF. As DNA, the CDR3 is TGTGCCAGCAGTTCCCGCCCAGGGCTCTATGGCTACACCTTC.

V gene TRBV4-2 combines with J gene TRBJ2-4; 13 bases fit TRBD2. The CDR3 consists of 19 residues. The ends lost 4 bases at V and 0 bases at J; junction bases unmatched: 9. Germline CDR1 and CDR2: LGHNA and YNFKEQ. CDR3 protein: CASSPPGLAGTKAKNIQYF. The CDR3 DNA is TGTGCCAGCAGCCCGCCGGGACTAGCGGGAACGAAAGCCAAAAACATTCAGTACTTC.

This clone occurred a few times. The genes are TRBV9 and TRBJ1-1, with a possible D match to TRBD1 (6 bases). V gave up 4 bases and J gave up 12 bases, with 19 bases separating them. CDR3 length: 13 residues. In germline, CDR1 is SGDLS, CDR2 YYNGEE. CDR3 coding DNA: TGTGCCAGCAGCCCCTTAGGGGGGCGCACTTCTTTCTTT. Translating it yields CASSPLGGRTSFF.

This clone has just a few counts. This chain links TRBV18 with TRBJ2-1, with TRBD2 as a possible D gene (5 bases). The germline gives CDR1 KGHSH, CDR2 LQKENI. The V gene lost 3 bases and the J gene lost 2 bases, with 11 bases spanning the gap. The CDR3 loop spans 15 amino acids. The CDR3 sequence is CASSPALGPYNEQFF. CDR3 nucleotide sequence: TGTGCCAGCTCACCCGCACTAGGACCCTACAATGAGCAGTTCTTC.

The CDR3 reads CAWSVRRVYTF. The CDR3 DNA follows: TGTGCCTGGAGTGTACGGAGGGTCTACACCTTC. This chain joins TRBV30 and TRBJ1-2; D unclear. The germline V gene encodes CDR1 GTSNPN and CDR2 SVGIG (reference sequence). Deletions cut 0 bases from V and 10 bases from J, with 9 bases between. CDR3 length: 11 residues.

V usage is TRBV4-2 and J usage is TRBJ2-1, with TRBD2 matching over 10 bases. CDR1 and CDR2 (germline): LGHNA, YNFKEQ. With 0 bases clipped from V and 3 bases from J, the junction kept 2 bases outside the gene matches. This CDR3 region has 16 residues. The CDR3 region has the DNA TGTGCCAGCAGCCAAGAAACTAGCGGGGTCTACAATGAGCAGTTCTTC. Protein sequence: CASSQETSGVYNEQFF.

The count of this clone is one. This sequence joins TRBV11-1 and TRBJ2-3; D is unclear. The germline V and J ends were trimmed by 0 bases and 2 bases, with 6 bases remaining between them. Germline CDR1 and CDR2: SGHAT and FQDESV (reference sequence). The CDR3 totals 14 residues. The CDR3 DNA follows: TGTGCCAGCAGCTTAGCGTACACCACAGATACGCAGTATTTT. It codes for CASSLAYTTDTQYF.